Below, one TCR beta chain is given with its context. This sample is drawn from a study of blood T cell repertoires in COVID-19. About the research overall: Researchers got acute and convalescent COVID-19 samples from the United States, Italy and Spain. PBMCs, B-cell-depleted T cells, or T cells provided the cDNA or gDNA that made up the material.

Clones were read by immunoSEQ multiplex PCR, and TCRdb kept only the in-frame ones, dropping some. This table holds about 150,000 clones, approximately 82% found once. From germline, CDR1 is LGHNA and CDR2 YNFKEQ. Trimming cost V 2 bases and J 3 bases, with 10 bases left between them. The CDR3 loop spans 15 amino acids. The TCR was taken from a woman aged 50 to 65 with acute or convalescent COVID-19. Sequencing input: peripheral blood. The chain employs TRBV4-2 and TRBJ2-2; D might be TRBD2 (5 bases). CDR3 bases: TGTGCCAGCAGCCAATCGGGAAGAGACACCGGGGAGCTGTTTTTT. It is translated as CASSQSGRDTGELFF.